This T cell receptor beta chain derives from a study of patients and donors after allogeneic stem cell transplantation. TCRdb independently ran MiXCR on the RT-PCR reads; one entry per CDR3 protein. Found here are approximately 160,000 distinct CDR3 sequences, approximately 31% of them singletons; the top ten hold 2.5% to 3.5%. Trimming cost V 3 bases and J 6 bases, with 9 bases left between them. CDR3 length equals 14 residues. The sample was blood, either unsorted or a sorted T cell fraction (not recorded which). The genes are TRBV12-3 or TRBV12-4 and TRBJ1-6, with a possible D match to TRBD1 (5 bases). The source is a human donor who was either an allogeneic HSCT recipient or a stem cell or donor lymphocyte infusion donor (not recorded which). It is not recorded whose cells these are; they may come from a transplant donor. For the CDR3, the DNA is TGTGCCAGCAGTTTCCAGGGACGTAATTCACCCCTCCACTTT. Residues: CASSFQGRNSPLHF.